The sequence of this T cell receptor (beta chain) was determined in a study of blood T cell repertoires in COVID-19. V shed 1 base and J shed 2 bases, with 5 bases lying between them. Germline V gene lookup returns CDR1 SGHAT and CDR2 FQNNGV. The CDR3 runs 13 residues. Sequenced by immunoSEQ multiplex PCR; TCRdb stores in-frame clones only, minus some. The sample yields roughly 150,000 clones, about 89% seen once. A word on this clone: Other DNA sequences in the same sample also yield this CDR3.

Sequencing was done on a sample of peripheral blood. The chain recombines TRBV11-2 with TRBJ1-1; D call uncertain. The TCR sequence derives from a man aged 55 to 70 with acute or convalescent COVID-19. The CDR3 nucleotides read TGTGCCAGCAGCTTAGGAGGCAACACTGAAGCTTTCTTT. This codes for CASSLGGNTEAFF.